A selection of T cell receptor beta chains follows, all from one sample in a study of molecular identifiers for immune sequencing clone quantification. TCRdb redid the calling of the PCR reads with MiXCR, one entry per CDR3 protein. Here the sample spans roughly 320,000 distinct CDR3 sequences, over 20% being singletons. Sequenced sample: naive CD8+ T cells from blood, with Jurkat cell RNA spiked in. Receptors were obtained from a human donor in good health. Some libraries in this study had Jurkat cell RNA spiked in. CDR3s include the opening cysteine and the closing phenylalanine or tryptophan. D genes are given only for firm matches. Clone size appears in some rows only: once, few, many, or a class for an expanded clone.

j_call v_call d_call clone_size cdr3_aa cdr3_nt
TRBJ2-7 TRBV4-3 TRBD1 few CASSQYRDREIEQYF TGCGCCAGCAGCCAATACCGGGACAGGGAAATCGAGCAGTACTTC
TRBJ1-2 TRBV12-3/TRBV12-4 . many CASSSSSRVYGYTF TGTGCCAGCAGCTCCTCCAGCCGCGTCTATGGCTACACCTTC
TRBJ2-7 TRBV2 . many CAGGTTYEQYF TGTGCCGGAGGGACGACCTACGAGCAGTACTTC
TRBJ2-5 TRBV29-1 . . CSVEGTRRIQEAQYF TGCAGCGTTGAAGGGACGCGGAGGATCCAAGAGGCCCAGTACTTC
TRBJ2-7 TRBV27 . few CASSLQHTKPTYYEQYF TGTGCCAGCAGTTTACAACATACGAAGCCAACCTACTACGAGCAGTACTTC
TRBJ1-1 TRBV5-4 TRBD1 many CASQQGTGNTEAFF TGTGCCAGCCAACAAGGGACAGGTAACACTGAAGCTTTCTTT
TRBJ2-7 TRBV28 . many CASSLRGYEQYF TGTGCCAGCAGTTTAAGGGGCTACGAGCAGTACTTC
TRBJ2-1 TRBV4-3 TRBD1 many CASSQRTGSSNEQFF TGCGCCAGCAGCCAACGGACAGGGTCTAGCAATGAGCAGTTCTTC
TRBJ1-2 TRBV14 TRBD1 few CASSRTGDYGYTF TGTGCCAGCAGCCGGACAGGGGACTATGGCTACACCTTC
TRBJ2-5 TRBV2 TRBD2 many CASSDGLGRETQYF TGTGCCAGCAGCGACGGACTAGGTCGCGAGACCCAGTACTTC
TRBJ2-5 TRBV6-6 TRBD2 many CASSRLAGLKETQYF TGTGCCAGCAGTAGACTAGCGGGGCTGAAAGAGACCCAGTACTTC
TRBJ1-3 TRBV9 . many CASSAPREGTGNTIYF TGTGCCAGCAGCGCCCCCCGTGAGGGGACTGGAAACACCATATATTTT
TRBJ1-4 TRBV28 TRBD1 many CASTYRGGNEKLFF TGTGCCAGCACCTACAGGGGTGGTAATGAAAAACTGTTTTTT
TRBJ2-3 TRBV6-5 TRBD2 . CASTGGGGRYAVF TGTGCCAGCACGGGGGGGGGGGGCAGATACGCAGTATTT
TRBJ1-1 TRBV7-6 . many CASSPGWGTEAFF TGTGCCAGCAGCCCCGGTTGGGGGACTGAAGCTTTCTTT
TRBJ1-5 TRBV29-1 . many CSVATGPNQPQHF TGCAGCGTTGCGACAGGCCCCAATCAGCCCCAGCATTTT
TRBJ2-7 TRBV29-1 . once CSVETASEQYF TGCAGCGTAGAGACCGCTTCTGAGCAGTACTTC
TRBJ2-1 TRBV9 TRBD2 . CASSVASGGAREQFF TGTGCCAGCAGCGTAGCTAGCGGGGGGGCGAGGGAGCAGTTCTTC
TRBJ1-2 TRBV7-9 TRBD1 few CASSLELRYLEGQNYGYTF TGTGCCAGCAGCTTAGAATTGCGATACCTGGAGGGACAGAATTATGGCTACACCTTC
TRBJ2-1 TRBV5-6 TRBD2 many CASSLALAGGGNEQFF TGTGCCAGCAGCTTGGCTCTAGCGGGGGGGGGGAATGAGCAGTTCTTC
TRBJ2-6 TRBV9 . . CASSVGQPSGANVLTF TGTGCCAGCAGCGTAGGGCAGCCGTCGGGGGCCAACGTCCTGACTTTC
TRBJ2-3 TRBV7-2 TRBD2 many CASSLAGGYTDTQYF TGTGCCAGCAGCTTAGCGGGAGGGTACACAGATACGCAGTATTTT
TRBJ2-2 TRBV5-8 . many CASSWGLTGELFF TGTGCCAGCAGCTGGGGCCTAACCGGGGAGCTGTTTTTT
TRBJ1-5 TRBV5-1 . many CASSLEGIQPQHF TGCGCCAGCAGCTTGGAAGGGATTCAGCCCCAGCATTTT
TRBJ1-4 TRBV13 . few CASSTTNPRSNEKLFF TGTGCCAGCAGCACTACAAACCCCAGGAGTAATGAAAAACTGTTTTTT
TRBJ1-5 TRBV21-1 . many CASSKNQGAGNQPQHF TGTGCCAGCAGCAAAAACCAGGGGGCTGGCAATCAGCCCCAGCATTTT
TRBJ1-2 TRBV4-1 . many CASSPLGGGQTYGYTF TGCGCCAGCAGTCCTTTAGGCGGGGGGCAAACGTATGGCTACACCTTC
TRBJ2-7 TRBV10-3 . few CAIRGPSYEQYF TGTGCCATCAGGGGGCCGTCCTACGAGCAGTACTTC
TRBJ2-5 TRBV7-9 TRBD2 . CATSETAGGQETRYF TGTGCCACATCAGAGACAGCGGGGGGACAAGAGACCCGGTACTTC
TRBJ2-6 TRBV7-9 TRBD1 many CASNRDRPSGANVLTF TGTGCCAGCAACCGGGACAGGCCCTCTGGGGCCAACGTCCTGACTTTC
TRBJ1-2 TRBV30 . many CAWSWGAYYGYTF TGTGCCTGGAGTTGGGGGGCCTACTATGGCTACACCTTC
TRBJ2-5 TRBV9 TRBD2 many CASSVGTSEQETQYF TGTGCCAGCAGCGTTGGGACTAGCGAACAAGAGACCCAGTACTTC
TRBJ1-5 TRBV6-2/TRBV6-3 . . CASNPMTRVDGNQPQHF TGTGCCAGCAATCCAATGACAAGGGTAGACGGCAATCAGCCCCAGCATTTT
TRBJ2-1 TRBV30 TRBD2 many CAWVRTSPYNEQFF TGTGCCTGGGTCCGGACTAGCCCCTACAATGAGCAGTTCTTC
TRBJ2-7 TRBV25-1 . many CASSEQGHSYEQYF TGTGCCAGCAGTGAACAGGGTCATTCCTACGAGCAGTACTTC
TRBJ2-2 TRBV6-5 TRBD1 many CASDPGQGSTGELFF TGTGCCAGCGATCCGGGACAGGGAAGCACCGGGGAGCTGTTTTTT
TRBJ2-5 TRBV12-3/TRBV12-4 TRBD2 many CASSTLAGASQETQYF TGTGCCAGCAGCACACTAGCGGGGGCGTCCCAAGAGACCCAGTACTTC
TRBJ2-5 TRBV4-1 TRBD1 many CASSQWDRATETQYF TGCGCCAGCAGCCAATGGGACAGGGCTACCGAGACCCAGTACTTC
TRBJ2-3 TRBV24-1 . many CATIEGYSTDTQYF TGTGCCACCATCGAAGGTTATAGCACAGATACGCAGTATTTT
TRBJ2-2 TRBV4-3 . many CASSQERSVDTGELFF TGCGCCAGCAGCCAAGAACGGTCAGTCGACACCGGGGAGCTGTTTTTT
TRBJ2-5 TRBV21-1 . many CASSKPLLDNWIRETQYF TGTGCCAGCAGCAAACCTCTCCTAGACAACTGGATACGAGAGACCCAGTACTTC
TRBJ2-7 TRBV20-1 TRBD2 many CSARGELAGVYNYEQYF TGCAGTGCTAGGGGGGAACTAGCGGGAGTCTATAACTACGAGCAGTACTTC
TRBJ2-2 TRBV11-2 TRBD1 . CASTGTGGLISGELFF TGTGCCAGCACCGGGACAGGGGGTTTAATCTCCGGGGAGCTGTTTTTT
TRBJ2-7 TRBV9 TRBD1 . CASSPGQGQDEQYF TGTGCCAGCAGCCCCGGACAGGGGCAGGACGAGCAGTACTTC
TRBJ2-5 TRBV7-9 TRBD2 many CASSATSGGQETQYF TGTGCCAGCAGCGCGACTAGCGGGGGTCAAGAGACCCAGTACTTC
TRBJ2-7 TRBV25-1 . many CASSEHPTGETYEQYF TGTGCCAGCAGTGAACACCCGACAGGAGAGACCTACGAGCAGTACTTC